The next 32 T cell receptor beta chains were all read from a single sample in a study of cytomegalovirus exposure and HLA in healthy donors (dated by TCRdb to between 2016 and 2019). Libraries were made using the immunoSEQ multiplex PCR assay. For the multiplex PCR, a mixture combining 60 forward primers for TCR Vbeta segments and 13 reverse primers for TCR Jbeta segments was used. Imported from immuneACCESS, the table was reduced by TCRdb to in-frame sequences with V and J called. These copies leave out some clones; in studies compared against another copy, an unresolved V gene accounts for under half, and the cause of the remainder is not known. The sample table shows about 160,000 clones, and approximately 80% are seen once. Jointly, the top ten make up 1.2% of the sample. Input material: PBMCs. The receptor set was obtained from a boy aged 2-15 years in good health and CMV-seronegative.

The genes are TRBV6-5 and TRBJ1-2; 8 bases match TRBD1. The V gene end was trimmed by 4 bases and the J gene end by 1 base; junction bases not matched to a gene: 8. This CDR3 region has 16 residues. Germline values: CDR1 MNHEY, CDR2 SVGAGI. In DNA form, the CDR3 reads TGTGCCAGCAGTTCCCGGACAGGGTTGGTTAACTATGGCTACACCTTC. Translating gives CASSSRTGLVNYGYTF.

This chain connects TRBV2 to TRBJ1-2, with a tentative D call TRBD1 (5 bases). Trimming shortened V by 1 base and J by 7 bases, and 10 bases separated the two germline ends. This CDR3 comprises 13 residues. Per germline, CDR1 SNHLY and CDR2 FYNNEI. CDR3 coding DNA: TGTGCCAGCAGTGAAGGGGGGGGTAGTGGCTACACCTTC. This gives the protein CASSEGGGSGYTF.

This clone was observed once. The chain recombines TRBV10-2 with TRBJ1-1, with TRBD1 as a possible D gene (5 bases). V was pared by 6 bases and J by 5 bases, with 16 bases between. Germline CDR1 WSHSY, CDR2 SAAADI. The length of the CDR3 is 14 residues. CDR3: CASRQPGQGTEAFF. The CDR3 coding sequence is TGCGCCAGCAGGCAGCCCGGGCAGGGTACTGAAGCTTTCTTT.

This chain connects TRBV9 to TRBJ1-4, with TRBD1 identical over 9 bases. This CDR3 has 14 amino acids. Trimming at V came to 4 bases and at J to 6 bases, leaving 4 bases not matched to a gene. Germline CDR1 and CDR2: SGDLS and YYNGEE. CDR3 DNA: TGTGCCAGCAGCCCACGGACAGGGGATGAAAAACTGTTTTTT. This codes for CASSPRTGDEKLFF.

V usage is TRBV4-1 and J usage is TRBJ2-2; the D gene is possibly TRBD2 (6 bases). The CDR3 extends over 17 amino acids. The germline gives CDR1 MGHRA, CDR2 YSYEKL. Trimming pared 0 bases from V and 0 bases from J, leaving 11 bases between. The CDR3 here is CASSQDPGGANTGELFF. Written as DNA, the CDR3 is TGCGCCAGCAGCCAAGATCCCGGGGGTGCGAACACCGGGGAGCTGTTTTTT.

The CDR3 sequence is CASRRTGEVGYTF. CDR3 DNA: TGTGCCAGCAGGAGGACAGGGGAGGTTGGCTACACCTTC. The V and J genes are TRBV6-5 and TRBJ1-2; 9 bases are a match to TRBD1. V was pared by 6 bases and J by 7 bases, with 6 bases of the junction left unmatched. Germline V gives CDR1 MNHEY, CDR2 SVGAGI. This CDR3 has 13 amino acids.

The genes are TRBV4-3 and TRBJ1-1; D gene ambiguous. V was pared by 2 bases and J by 1 base, with 11 bases between. CDR3 length equals 15 residues. Germline V CDR1 and CDR2: LGHNA, YSLEER. CDR3 loop: CASSQSRISNTEAFF. CDR3 coding DNA: TGCGCCAGCAGCCAATCCAGAATCTCGAACACTGAAGCTTTCTTT.

This chain connects TRBV14 to TRBJ1-2; 9 bases match TRBD1. Trimming removed 0 bases from V and 5 bases from J; junction bases left unmatched: 7. Per germline, CDR1 SGHDN and CDR2 FVKESK. CDR3 size: 16 residues. This CDR3 reads CASSQEVDRGVYGYTF. In nucleotides, the CDR3 is TGTGCCAGCAGCCAAGAGGTGGACAGGGGTGTATATGGCTACACCTTC.

This clone came up once. This rearrangement joins TRBV29-1 to TRBJ2-5, with 7 bases lining up with TRBD2. Losses at the gene ends were 3 bases for V and 4 bases for J; bases not matched to a gene: 5. Germline V gene data show CDR1 as SQVTM and CDR2 as ANQGSEA. The CDR3 spans 13 residues. The chain's CDR3 is CSVELAVGETQYF. CDR3 DNA: TGCAGCGTTGAGCTAGCGGTGGGAGAGACCCAGTACTTC.

This clone was seen only a few times. This rearrangement joins TRBV19 to TRBJ1-1; D is perhaps TRBD1 (6 bases). V dropped 1 base and J dropped 1 base, with 7 bases sitting between them. The CDR3 is made up of 14 amino acids. Per the germline V gene, CDR1 is LNHDA and CDR2 is SQIVND (reference sequence). CDR3 region: CASSIGTENTEAFF. In nucleotides, the CDR3 is TGTGCCAGTAGTATAGGGACAGAGAACACTGAAGCTTTCTTT.

This sequence joins TRBV18 and TRBJ1-1; 10 bases line up with TRBD1. Germline loops: CDR1 KGHSH, CDR2 LQKENI. V gave up 6 bases and J gave up 7 bases; unmatched junction bases: 5. The CDR3 consists of 13 residues. In nucleotides, the CDR3 is TGTGCCAGCTCCCTCGGACAGGGGGGTGAAGCTTTCTTT. Translated: CASSLGQGGEAFF. Combining the CDR3 with reference TRBV18 and TRBJ1-1 gives the whole variable domain NAGVMQNPRHLVRRRGQEARLRCSPMKGHSHVYWYRQLPEEGLKFMVYLQKENIIDESGMPKERFSAEFPKEGPSILRIQQVVRGDSAAYFCASSLGQGGEAFFGQGTRLTVV.

The chain employs TRBV6-5 and TRBJ1-1; D remains unclear. The germline gives CDR1 MNHEY, CDR2 SVGAGI. CDR3 size: 15 residues. Trimming took 0 bases from V and 0 from J, leaving 8 bases between them. This chain's CDR3 is CASSYSRSMNTEAFF. The CDR3 DNA follows: TGTGCCAGCAGTTACTCGAGGAGTATGAACACTGAAGCTTTCTTT.

J is TRBJ1-1 and V is TRBV6-1; the match to TRBD1 covers 7 bases. The J segment lost 5 bases and the V segment lost 7 bases, leaving 4 bases of the junction unmatched. CDR3 length: 12 residues. The germline V gene encodes CDR1 MNHNS and CDR2 SASEGT. The CDR3 is CASTGGWTEAFF. The CDR3 DNA reads as TGTGCCAGCACAGGGGGGTGGACTGAAGCTTTCTTT.

V usage is TRBV5-6 and J usage is TRBJ1-1; TRBD1 is a possible D gene (5 bases). The germline V and J ends were trimmed by 0 bases and 0 bases, with 9 bases remaining between them. Germline values: CDR1 SGHDT, CDR2 YYEEEE. This CDR3 is built from 15 residues. The CDR3 sequence is CASSLATGMNTEAFF. CDR3 DNA sequence: TGTGCCAGCAGCTTGGCCACAGGAATGAACACTGAAGCTTTCTTT.

This clone was observed once. This chain joins TRBV27 and TRBJ2-2, with TRBD1 matching over 7 bases. The V and J ends lost 5 bases and 1 base, in that order; junction bases with no gene match: 1. The germline CDR1 and CDR2 sequences are MNHEY and SMNVEV (reference sequence). There are 14 residues in the CDR3. CDR3 protein: CASSGTVNTGELFF. CDR3 DNA: TGTGCCAGCAGTGGGACAGTGAACACCGGGGAGCTGTTTTTT.

The chain couples TRBV21-1 to TRBJ2-5; TRBD2 is the table's D call and was not checked against the DNA. TRBV21-1 counts as a pseudogene. CDR3 length: 17 residues. The CDR3 DNA is TGTGCCAGCAGCCCCACTCCGGGGGGGGTTCGAGGAGAGACCCAGTACTTC. It encodes CASSPTPGGVRGETQYF.

The rearrangement uses TRBV10-3 and TRBJ2-3; 9 positions match TRBD2. The CDR3 sequence is 13 residues long. From germline, CDR1 is ENHRY and CDR2 SYGVKD. The V segment lost 9 bases and the J segment 5 bases; nucleotides outside the gene matches: 6. The CDR3 loop reads CAISGSDEDTQYF. The CDR3 bases are TGTGCCATTAGCGGGAGCGATGAAGATACGCAGTATTTT.

The chain uses TRBV6-5 and TRBJ1-2; 9 bases line up with TRBD1. Germline CDR1 and CDR2: MNHEY and SVGAGI. The CDR3 covers 14 residues. V dropped 6 bases and J dropped 7; count of bases not matched to a gene: 9. CDR3 loop: CASRGDRDVFGYTF. The DNA of the CDR3 is TGTGCCAGCAGAGGGGACAGGGATGTGTTTGGCTACACCTTC.

The V and J genes are TRBV6-5 and TRBJ2-1; possibly TRBD1 for D (5 bases). Trimming left V 0 bases short and J 9 bases short, with 15 bases between. The CDR3 is made up of 15 amino acids. From germline, CDR1 is MNHEY and CDR2 SVGAGI. CDR3 sequence reads: CASSYSLQGLSEQFF. CDR3 sequence (DNA): TGTGCCAGCAGTTACTCGCTGCAGGGTTTGTCTGAGCAGTTCTTC.

This rearrangement joins TRBV7-9 to TRBJ2-3; 12 nucleotides agree with TRBD2. The CDR3 extends over 16 amino acids. CDR1 and CDR2 (germline): SEHNR, FQNEAQ (reference sequence). J gave up 5 bases and V 5 bases, and 8 bases lay outside the gene matches. The CDR3 loop is CASSVTSGRREDTQYF. The CDR3 DNA sequence: TGTGCCAGCAGCGTAACTAGCGGGAGGAGGGAAGATACGCAGTATTTT.

The chain combines TRBV13 with TRBJ2-1; 9 bases are shared with TRBD1. J gave up 9 bases and V 0 bases, and 3 bases lay outside the gene matches. The CDR3 consists of 14 residues. Germline V gives CDR1 PRHDT, CDR2 FYEKMQ (reference sequence). CDR3 protein: CASSLGTGGAEQFF. CDR3 DNA: TGTGCCAGCAGCTTAGGGACAGGGGGGGCTGAGCAGTTCTTC.

V usage is TRBV14 and J usage is TRBJ1-1; D uncertain. V lost 4 bases, J lost 0 bases, and 6 bases lay in between. Germline CDR1 SGHDN, CDR2 FVKESK. The CDR3 has 13 amino acids. The CDR3 nucleotides are TGTGCCAGCAGCCGTAGCTTGAACACTGAAGCTTTCTTT. Translated: CASSRSLNTEAFF.

This clone was counted a few times. The chain recombines TRBV4-1 with TRBJ2-2; D perhaps matches TRBD2 (6 bases). From germline, CDR1 is MGHRA and CDR2 YSYEKL. V was cut by 6 bases and J by 11 bases, with 13 bases left in between. The CDR3 extends over 12 amino acids. CDR3 region: CASSFVGGELFF. CDR3 nucleotides: TGCGCCAGCAGTTTTGTGGGAGGTGAGCTGTTTTTT.

The V call is TRBV9, the J call TRBJ2-3; 7 bases are a match to TRBD2. Trimming removed 4 bases from V and 5 bases from J; junction bases left unmatched: 10. The CDR3 is 15 residues long. Germline V gives CDR1 SGDLS, CDR2 YYNGEE. The CDR3 coding sequence is TGTGCCAGCAGCCAGCAGGGCGGGAGAGGAGATACGCAGTATTTT. Translation gives CASSQQGGRGDTQYF.

This clone came up once. This chain connects TRBV11-2 to TRBJ2-7; D may be TRBD1 (5 bases). Per the germline V gene, CDR1 is SGHAT and CDR2 is FQNNGV. V lost 3 bases and J 3 bases, leaving 15 bases between the germline ends. The CDR3 is 15 amino acids. The CDR3 region is CASSLSLRAFYEQYV. CDR3 DNA: TGTGCCAGCAGCTTGTCTCTCAGGGCTTTCTACGAGCAGTACGTC.

The J gene is TRBJ2-7, the V gene TRBV6-6, with no clear D. V was pared by 2 bases and J by 3 bases, with 8 bases between. Per the germline V gene, CDR1 is MNHNY and CDR2 is SVGAGI (reference sequence). The CDR3 consists of 13 residues. CDR3 nucleotides: TGTGCCAGCAGTTACGAACAGTTCTACGAGCAGTACGTC. Protein sequence: CASSYEQFYEQYV.

The chain carries TRBV6-1 and TRBJ2-3; 9 bases match TRBD2. This CDR3 region has 15 residues. Trimming at V came to 5 bases and at J to 0 bases, leaving 3 bases not matched to a gene. Looked up from germline, CDR1 is MNHNS and CDR2 is SASEGT. CDR3 residues: CASSPTSGSTDTQYF. The CDR3 nucleotides read TGTGCCAGCAGTCCAACTAGCGGGAGCACAGATACGCAGTATTTT.

The chain uses TRBV6-1 and TRBJ2-7, with a weak D call TRBD2 (6 bases). CDR1 MNHNS and CDR2 SASEGT come from the germline V gene. Between the trimmed V and J ends, which lost 4 bases and 3 bases, there was a span of 10 bases. The CDR3 loop spans 13 amino acids. CDR3 DNA: TGTGCCAGCAGTGCGGGGGAAGACTACGAGCAGTACTTC. Encoded protein: CASSAGEDYEQYF.

The chain has TRBV5-1 and TRBJ2-3; unclear D gene. The germline V gene has CDR1 SGHRS and CDR2 YFSETQ. Trimming removed 1 base at V and 2 bases at J, with 8 bases between. CDR3 length: 14 amino acids. The CDR3 protein is CASSLISDTDTQYF. CDR3 nucleotides: TGCGCCAGCAGCTTGATAAGCGACACAGATACGCAGTATTTT. The full variable domain, with the rest looked up from reference TRBV5-1 and TRBJ2-3, is KAGVTQTPRYLIKTRGQQVTLSCSPISGHRSVSWYQQTPGQGLQFLFEYFSETQRNKGNFPGRFSGRQFSNSRSEMNVSTLELGDSALYLCASSLISDTDTQYFGPGTRLTVL.

The J gene is TRBJ1-1, the V gene TRBV30; D ambiguous. Germline V CDR1 and CDR2: GTSNPN, SVGIG (reference sequence). V dropped 0 bases and J dropped 4 bases, with 12 bases sitting between them. This CDR3 is built from 14 residues. The CDR3 is CAWSVEGAGTEAFF. The CDR3 DNA reads as TGTGCCTGGAGTGTAGAGGGTGCGGGCACTGAAGCTTTCTTT.

Remarks on this clone: Other DNA sequences in the sample encode the same CDR3. The genes are TRBV6-6 and TRBJ1-4; 7 bases are a match to TRBD1. The germline gives CDR1 MNHNY, CDR2 SVGAGI (reference sequence). The CDR3 runs to 13 residues. The trim removed 7 bases at V and 7 bases at J, leaving 6 bases unmatched. DNA for the CDR3: TGTGCCAGCATCGGGCAGGGGGGTGAAAAACTGTTTTTT. Its translation: CASIGQGGEKLFF.

The V and J genes are TRBV5-1 and TRBJ2-3; TRBD2 matches 8 bases. The J segment lost 3 bases and the V segment lost 0 bases, leaving 3 bases of the junction unmatched. Germline V CDR1 and CDR2: SGHRS, YFSETQ. The CDR3 consists of 15 residues. The CDR3 loop reads CASSLGASGTDTQYF. In DNA, the CDR3 is TGCGCCAGCAGCTTGGGCGCTAGCGGGACAGATACGCAGTATTTT.